A selection of T cell receptor beta chains follows, all from one sample in a study of cytomegalovirus exposure and HLA in healthy donors. Sequencing used immunoSEQ multiplex PCR; TCRdb keeps in-frame clones, though not all of them. In the table there are over 70,000 clones, less than 80% of which are singletons. Sequenced input: PBMCs. These receptors came from a man aged 25-45 years in good health and CMV-seropositive. CDR3s include the opening cysteine and the closing phenylalanine or tryptophan. A D gene is named only where the DNA matches it firmly. Size is stated for part of the rows, as once, few or many counts, or as a class when the clone is expanded.

D	size	V	length	J	DNA	CDR3
TRBD1	-	TRBV11-2	16	TRBJ1-4	TGTGCCAGCAAGAGTACAGGGGCGCGAACTGATGAAAAACTGTTTTTT	CASKSTGARTDEKLFF
TRBD1	-	TRBV5-1	16	TRBJ1-3	TGCGCCAGCAGCTCGGGACAGGGGAACTCTGGAAACACCATATATTTT	CASSSGQGNSGNTIYF
TRBD1	-	TRBV5-1	15	TRBJ2-1	TGCGCCAGCAGCTTGCCTGAGGACAGGGGTGATGAGCAGTTCTTC	CASSLPEDRGDEQFF
TRBD1	few	TRBV7-8	17	TRBJ1-5	TGTGCCAGCAGCTTCGAATCAGGGGGTGGCAAAAATCAGCCCCAGCATTTT	CASSFESGGGKNQPQHF
TRBD2	-	TRBV7-8	19	TRBJ2-2	TGTGCCAGCAGTACACGGGGACTAGCGGGAGGGCCACACACCGGGGAGCTGTTTTTT	CASSTRGLAGGPHTGELFF
-	-	TRBV19	15	TRBJ1-5	TGTGCCAGTAGTATAGCTGCAGGGGGCAATCAGCCCCAGCATTTT	CASSIAAGGNQPQHF
TRBD2	few	TRBV9	15	TRBJ2-1	TGTGCCAGCAGCTCTAGCGGGAGCTCCTACAATGAGCAGTTCTTC	CASSSSGSSYNEQFF
-	-	TRBV14	14	TRBJ2-7	TGTGCCAGCAGCCCCCTCGGACTTATCTACGAGCAGTACTTC	CASSPLGLIYEQYF
TRBD2	-	TRBV7-8	17	TRBJ2-1	TGTGCCAGCAGCTTGGGGCTCGGGCGGGAGACCTACAATGAGCAGTTCTTC	CASSLGLGRETYNEQFF
-	-	TRBV5-6	13	TRBJ1-1	TGTGCCAGCAGCCCCATCAGGGTGGATGAAGCTTTCTTT	CASSPIRVDEAFF
-	-	TRBV28	16	TRBJ2-7	TGTGCCAGCAGTCCGTTCTCTCAGGGTTCCACCTACGAGCAGTACTTC	CASSPFSQGSTYEQYF
-	-	TRBV5-6	15	TRBJ1-3	TGTGCCAGCAGCCGTATAGGGGGCTCTGGAAACACCATATATTTT	CASSRIGGSGNTIYF
TRBD2	-	TRBV4-1	15	TRBJ2-1	TGCGCCAGCAGCGGGACTAGCGGGCCCTACAATGAGCAGTTCTTC	CASSGTSGPYNEQFF
-	-	TRBV9	16	TRBJ1-6	TGTGCCAGCAGCACACGGCCAGGCGCGCAGCATTCACCCCTCCACTTT	CASSTRPGAQHSPLHF
TRBD2	-	TRBV5-1	14	TRBJ2-1	TGCGCCAGCAGCTTTGCGGGAGCCTACAATGAGCAGTTCTTC	CASSFAGAYNEQFF
-	-	TRBV14	17	TRBJ2-1	TGTGCCAGCAGCCAAGGAAGAAAGGGGTTCCCTCACAATGAGCAGTTCTTC	CASSQGRKGFPHNEQFF
-	-	TRBV4-2	15	TRBJ1-3	TGTGCCAGCAGCCAAGATCTGGGGGCGGGAAACACCATATATTTT	CASSQDLGAGNTIYF
TRBD1	few	TRBV6-1	15	TRBJ2-7	TGTGCCAGCAGTGAAGCGGGGGACAGCTCCTACGAGCAGTACTTC	CASSEAGDSSYEQYF
TRBD2	few	TRBV4-1	16	TRBJ2-3	TGCGCCAGCAGCCAAGGGACTAGCGGGATCACAGATACGCAGTATTTT	CASSQGTSGITDTQYF
TRBD2	once	TRBV6-1	16	TRBJ2-7	TGTGCCAGCAGTGAAGAGGAGCTAGCGGGAGGCTACGAGCAGTACTTC	CASSEEELAGGYEQYF
TRBD1	-	TRBV7-2	18	TRBJ2-3	TGTGCCAGCAGCCCGGCGGGACAGGGGGCGAGAAGCACAGATACGCAGTATTTT	CASSPAGQGARSTDTQYF
-	-	TRBV9	16	TRBJ2-2	TGTGCCAGCAGCGTAGTCCCAGCAGGGAACACCGGGGAGCTGTTTTTT	CASSVVPAGNTGELFF
-	-	TRBV7-8	13	TRBJ2-5	TGTGCCAGCAGCTCGACTCCTCGGGAGACCCAGTACTTC	CASSSTPRETQYF
TRBD1	-	TRBV30	17	TRBJ1-5	TGTGCCTCCTACTTGGGACAGGGGACTTATAGCAATCAGCCCCAGCATTTT	CASYLGQGTYSNQPQHF
-	once	TRBV19	14	TRBJ2-5	TGTGCCAGTAGTATTGTGCAGAACCAAGAGACCCAGTACTTC	CASSIVQNQETQYF
TRBD1	-	TRBV11-2	18	TRBJ1-1	TGTGCCAGCAGCTTAGTTTCCTCCCAGGGGGCGAGTAACACTGAAGCTTTCTTT	CASSLVSSQGASNTEAFF
TRBD2	-	TRBV11-2	13	TRBJ2-3	TGTGCCAGCAGCTCGGGTAGCGGGGATACGCAGTATTTT	CASSSGSGDTQYF
TRBD2	-	TRBV11-3	16	TRBJ2-2	TGTGCCAGCAGCTTCGGGACTAGCGAGAACACCGGGGAGCTGTTTTTT	CASSFGTSENTGELFF
-	few	TRBV27	13	TRBJ2-5	TGTGCCAGCAGTTCAACAGCTCAAGAGACCCAGTACTTC	CASSSTAQETQYF
TRBD1	once	TRBV19	14	TRBJ1-1	TGTGCCAGTAGTACAGGACAGGGTGACACTGAAGCTTTCTTT	CASSTGQGDTEAFF
-	-	TRBV5-4	13	TRBJ2-3	TGTGCCAGCAGCTTGACTCCTACAGATACGCAGTATTTT	CASSLTPTDTQYF
TRBD2	-	TRBV6-5	14	TRBJ2-5	TGTGCCAGCAGTTGGACTAGCGGGGAAGAGACCCAGTACTTC	CASSWTSGEETQYF
TRBD1	-	TRBV18	16	TRBJ2-3	TGTGCCAGCTCACCACCGAGACAGGGCTTCACAGATACGCAGTATTTT	CASSPPRQGFTDTQYF
TRBD1	-	TRBV5-1	14	TRBJ1-4	TGCGCCAGCAGCCCCCGGGACAGGGGAGAAAAACTGTTTTTT	CASSPRDRGEKLFF
-	-	TRBV9	16	TRBJ2-1	TGTGCCAGCAGCCCAGAAGAAGGAGGGGCCTACAATGAGCAGTTCTTC	CASSPEEGGAYNEQFF
TRBD2	-	TRBV9	19	TRBJ2-2	TGTGCCAGCAGCCCCCGGACTAGCGGGAGGTTCAAGGGCACCGGGGAGCTGTTTTTT	CASSPRTSGRFKGTGELFF
-	-	TRBV4-3	16	TRBJ2-7	TGCGCCAGCAGCCAAGCCGTGCAACTAGTATCCTACGAGCAGTACTTC	CASSQAVQLVSYEQYF
-	-	TRBV6-6	13	TRBJ2-3	TGTGCCAGCAGTTACTCCCCCAGGGATACGCAGTATTTT	CASSYSPRDTQYF
-	once	TRBV4-1	14	TRBJ2-5	TGCGCCAGCAGCCCCTTGGAAGCGCAAGAGACCCAGTACTTC	CASSPLEAQETQYF
-	-	TRBV6-5	13	TRBJ1-2	TGTGCCAGCAGTTACGCCCGGGGGGCTGGCTACACCTTC	CASSYARGAGYTF
TRBD2	-	TRBV2	15	TRBJ2-3	TGTGCCAGCAGTTCCCTCCTAGCGGGAGGAGATACGCAGTATTTT	CASSSLLAGGDTQYF
-	few	TRBV6-5	15	TRBJ2-7	TGTGCCAGCAGCCTCTTCCCGGGAGAACCCTACGAGCAGTACTTC	CASSLFPGEPYEQYF
-	once	TRBV19	16	TRBJ1-3	TGTGCCAGTAGCCGTCGGACAGCACCCTCTGGAAACACCATATATTTT	CASSRRTAPSGNTIYF
TRBD1	-	TRBV6-6	14	TRBJ2-3	TGTGCCAGCAGCCCGACAGGGAACACAGATACGCAGTATTTT	CASSPTGNTDTQYF
-	-	TRBV10-3	12	TRBJ1-5	TGTGCCTCGAGGGGGAGCAATCAGCCCCAGCATTTT	CASRGSNQPQHF
-	-	TRBV2	15	TRBJ1-1	TGTGCCAGCAGTCCCCTCGGGGGCGGGGGGACTGAAGCTTTCTTT	CASSPLGGGGTEAFF
-	-	TRBV30	15	TRBJ2-4	TGTGCCTGGAGTGTAGGAGGGGGCGCCAAAAACATTCAGTACTTC	CAWSVGGGAKNIQYF
TRBD1	-	TRBV27	16	TRBJ1-5	TGTGCCAGCAGTCCCTCCGGGACAGGGGTGAATCAGCCCCAGAATTTT	CASSPSGTGVNQPQNF
-	few	TRBV6-5	13	TRBJ1-1	TGTGCCAGCAGTTACGACAGGAACACTGAAGCTTTCTTT	CASSYDRNTEAFF
TRBD1	-	TRBV6-6	15	TRBJ1-1	TGTGCCAGCAGTTGGATGACAGGGAGGAACACTGAAGCTTTCTTT	CASSWMTGRNTEAFF
TRBD1	-	TRBV13	15	TRBJ2-5	TGTGCCAGCAGCCTACCCGGGACAGGGCAAGAGACCCAGTACTTC	CASSLPGTGQETQYF
-	-	TRBV29-1	13	TRBJ2-7	TGCAGCGTTGTGCCTAGCCTCGGTTACGAGCAGTACTTC	CSVVPSLGYEQYF
-	-	TRBV5-5	14	TRBJ1-1	TGTGCCAGCAGCTTTCAGGGTTTGAACACTGAAGCTTTCTTT	CASSFQGLNTEAFF
TRBD2	-	TRBV6-6	15	TRBJ2-7	TGTGCCAGCAGTTCGCCCGGACTAGCGTCCTACGAGCAGTACTTC	CASSSPGLASYEQYF